Presented here are 16 T cell receptor beta chains from one specimen sequenced in a study of cytomegalovirus exposure and HLA in healthy donors. A multiplex PCR was run with 60 Vbeta primers and 13 Jbeta primers. Repertoires were generated with immunoSEQ multiplex PCR, while TCRdb's copy carries only in-frame clones and drops some. The table includes about 200,000 clones, less than 80% detected once. Sample: PBMCs. The receptors derive from a girl aged 2 to 9 in good health and CMV-seronegative.

The rearrangement links TRBV7-2 to TRBJ2-7; 11 nucleotides agree with TRBD1. The CDR3 totals 17 residues. CDR1 SGHTA and CDR2 FQGNSA come from the germline V gene. Germline trimming cut 3 bases from V and 2 bases from J; bases unmatched to any gene: 9. The CDR3 nucleotides are TGTGCCAGCAGCTTTAAAACTCCGGGACAGGGGGCCTACGAGCAGTACTTC. Translated, it gives CASSFKTPGQGAYEQYF.

V and J are TRBV5-1 and TRBJ2-5; D might be TRBD1 (6 bases). V lost 0 bases, J lost 4 bases, and 7 bases lay in between. CDR3 length: 13 amino acids. Germline CDR1 is SGHRS and CDR2 is YFSETQ. CDR3 DNA sequence: TGCGCCAGCAGCTTGGAGGGGGTAGAGACCCAGTACTTC. Its protein product is CASSLEGVETQYF.

V is TRBV15 and J is TRBJ1-1; D is possibly TRBD1 (6 bases). Germline loops: CDR1 LNHNV, CDR2 YYDKDF (reference sequence). Between the trimmed V and J ends, which lost 3 bases and 0 bases, there was a span of 11 bases. The CDR3 loop spans 15 amino acids. The CDR3: CATSSPGQLNTEAFF. DNA of the CDR3: TGTGCCACCAGCAGCCCCGGACAGCTGAACACTGAAGCTTTCTTT.

Details on this clone: One junction end does not reproduce the germline sequence, and a read error may be involved. This rearrangement joins TRBV12-5 to TRBJ1-2; 9 bases are a match to TRBD1. The germline gives CDR1 LGHNT, CDR2 FRNRAP. This CDR3 spans 12 amino acids. For the CDR3, the DNA is TGTGCTAGTGGTTTGGGACAGGGGGAAGCCAACTTC. Translated: CASGLGQGEANF.

J is TRBJ1-5 and V is TRBV30; no clear D gene. Trimming shortened V by 3 bases and J by 5 bases, and 11 bases separated the two germline ends. The CDR3 length is 13 residues. CDR1 and CDR2 (germline): GTSNPN, SVGIG (reference sequence). The CDR3 DNA follows: TGTGCCTGGAGCAAAGACACCTATCAGCCCCAGCATTTT. Protein product: CAWSKDTYQPQHF.

The chain employs TRBV5-3 and TRBJ2-1, with 12 nucleotides matching TRBD2. TRBV5-3 is marked as an open reading frame, function uncertain. V lost 3 bases and J lost 6; bases outside the gene matches: 10. The CDR3 consists of 17 residues. CDR3 residues: CARSWGLAGHLGNEQFF. The CDR3 nucleotides read TGTGCCAGAAGCTGGGGACTAGCGGGCCATTTGGGCAATGAGCAGTTCTTC.

The V call is TRBV7-9, the J call TRBJ1-1; D may be TRBD1 (5 bases). The CDR3 contains 16 residues. Germline assignment: CDR1 SEHNR and CDR2 FQNEAQ (reference sequence). V shed 4 bases and J shed 2 bases, with 17 bases lying between them. CDR3 sequence reads: CASSSGPDSHNTEAFF. In DNA form, the CDR3 reads TGTGCCAGCAGCTCGGGCCCAGACAGCCATAACACTGAAGCTTTCTTT. Drawing the rest from reference TRBV7-9 and TRBJ1-1, the complete variable domain is DTGVSQNPRHKITKRGQNVTFRCDPISEHNRLYWYRQTLGQGPEFLTYFQNEAQLEKSRLLSDRFSAERPKGSFSTLEIQRTEQGDSAMYLCASSSGPDSHNTEAFFGQGTRLTVV.

The chain links TRBV10-2 to TRBJ2-2; 12 nucleotides match TRBD2. The CDR3 runs to 18 residues. Germline V gene sequence: CDR1 WSHSY, CDR2 SAAADI. Trimming cost V 5 bases and J 1 base; bases outside gene matches: 8. The CDR3 DNA follows: TGCGCCAGCAGTACAGGTCTAGCGGGGGGGTTGAACACCGGGGAGCTGTTTTTT. As protein: CASSTGLAGGLNTGELFF.

The V and J genes are TRBV5-4 and TRBJ1-1; no clear D. CDR3 length: 13 amino acids. The germline gives CDR1 SGHNT, CDR2 YYREEE (reference sequence). V dropped 4 bases and J dropped 3 bases, with 10 bases sitting between them. CDR3 protein: CASSVKRDTEAFF. The CDR3 region has the DNA TGTGCCAGCAGCGTTAAAAGAGACACTGAAGCTTTCTTT.

This clone occurred once. The chain joins TRBV6-4 to TRBJ1-1; TRBD1 is a possible D gene (5 bases). Per germline, CDR1 MRHNA and CDR2 SNTAGT. V shed 6 bases and J shed 4 bases, with 18 bases lying between them. The CDR3 extends over 15 amino acids. This CDR3 reads CASRAVATERTEAFF. As DNA, the CDR3 is TGTGCCAGCAGGGCCGTCGCGACAGAACGCACTGAAGCTTTCTTT.

The chain joins TRBV19 to TRBJ1-2, with D unresolved. V shed 3 bases and J shed 6 bases, with 8 bases lying between them. Germline assignment: CDR1 LNHDA and CDR2 SQIVND (reference sequence). CDR3 size: 12 residues. Written as DNA, the CDR3 is TGTGCCAGTAGTATCGGAGCGGATGGCTACACCTTC. Residues: CASSIGADGYTF.

This clone was observed a handful of times. The chain couples TRBV12-5 to TRBJ2-5; TRBD1 aligns across 11 bases. There are 15 residues in the CDR3. The ends lost 6 bases at V and 5 bases at J; junction bases unmatched: 8. CDR1 and CDR2 (germline): LGHNT, FRNRAP. The CDR3, as DNA: TGTGCTAGTGGCACCGGACAGGGGGCGATTGAGACCCAGTACTTC. It encodes CASGTGQGAIETQYF.

CDR3 in amino acids: CASSESARPNTGELFF. DNA for the CDR3: TGTGCCAGCAGTGAATCTGCGCGGCCAAACACCGGGGAGCTGTTTTTT. This chain links TRBV6-1 with TRBJ2-2; D is unclear. The V end lost 2 bases, the J end lost 2 bases, and 12 bases lay between the germline ends. The CDR3 length is 16 residues. Germline assignment: CDR1 MNHNS and CDR2 SASEGT.

J is TRBJ2-5 and V is TRBV10-2; 8 nucleotides agree with TRBD1. The germline V gene encodes CDR1 WSHSY and CDR2 SAAADI. The V segment lost 6 bases and the J segment 5 bases; nucleotides outside the gene matches: 5. The CDR3 consists of 13 residues. The CDR3 nucleotides read TGCGCCAGCAGCCCGGACAGGGCGGAGACCCAGTACTTC. It encodes CASSPDRAETQYF.

The chain employs TRBV4-1 and TRBJ2-6; D perhaps matches TRBD2 (6 bases). V was pared by 0 bases and J by 4 bases, with 13 bases between. Germline V gene lookup returns CDR1 MGHRA and CDR2 YSYEKL. The CDR3 spans 17 residues. CDR3 loop: CASSQEGGVYGANVLTF. CDR3 DNA: TGCGCCAGCAGCCAAGAAGGAGGGGTTTACGGGGCCAACGTCCTGACTTTC.

This chain uses TRBV27 with TRBJ2-2; D possibly corresponds to TRBD1 (6 bases). With 7 bases removed from V and 4 bases from J, the gap between germline ends came to 28 bases. This CDR3 region has 19 residues. Germline CDR1 MNHEY, CDR2 SMNVEV (reference sequence). The CDR3 DNA is TGTGCCAGCACCCTAAGGGGCGGCAGGGGAGTTTCAGGCACCGGGGAGCTGTTTTTT. This translates into CASTLRGGRGVSGTGELFF.